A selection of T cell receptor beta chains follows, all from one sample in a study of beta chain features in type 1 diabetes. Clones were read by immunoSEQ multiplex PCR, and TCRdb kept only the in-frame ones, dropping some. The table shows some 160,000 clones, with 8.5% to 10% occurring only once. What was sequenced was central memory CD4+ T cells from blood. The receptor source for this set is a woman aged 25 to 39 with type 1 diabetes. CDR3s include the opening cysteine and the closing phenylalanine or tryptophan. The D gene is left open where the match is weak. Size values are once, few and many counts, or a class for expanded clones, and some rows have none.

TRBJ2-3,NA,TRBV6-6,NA,CASRRETDTQYF,TGTGCCAGCAGAAGAGAAACAGATACGCAGTATTTT
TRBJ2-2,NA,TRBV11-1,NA,CASSLIQGIRRELFF,TGTGCCAGCAGCTTAATCCAGGGAATAAGGCGGGAGCTGTTTTTT
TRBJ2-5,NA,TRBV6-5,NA,CASGAATQETQYF,TGTGCCAGCGGGGCAGCGACCCAAGAGACCCAGTACTTC
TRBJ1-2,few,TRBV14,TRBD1,CASSQGTGADYGYTF,TGTGCCAGCAGCCAAGGGACAGGGGCGGACTATGGCTACACCTTC
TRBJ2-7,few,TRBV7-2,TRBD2,CASSFVSGSHEQYF,TGTGCCAGCAGCTTTGTTAGCGGGAGCCACGAGCAGTACTTC
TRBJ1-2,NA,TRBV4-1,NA,CASSQDSGRGDGYTF,TGCGCCAGCAGCCAAGATAGTGGCAGGGGCGATGGCTACACCTTC
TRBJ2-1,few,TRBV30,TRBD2,CAWKTRWLAGGSSYNEQFF,TGTGCCTGGAAGACCCGGTGGCTAGCGGGAGGGAGCTCCTACAATGAGCAGTTCTTC
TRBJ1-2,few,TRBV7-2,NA,CASSLGAGLGYGYTF,TGTGCCAGCAGCTTAGGGGCAGGGTTAGGATATGGCTACACCTTC
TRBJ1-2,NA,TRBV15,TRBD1,CATSRDRAVYGYTF,TGTGCCACCAGCAGGGACAGGGCCGTCTATGGCTACACCTTC
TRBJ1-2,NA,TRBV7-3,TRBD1,CASSPGQGYGYTF,TGTGCCAGCAGCCCGGGACAGGGCTATGGCTACACCTTC
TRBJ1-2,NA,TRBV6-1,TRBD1,CASSGGQFYGYTF,TGTGCCAGCAGTGGGGGACAGTTCTATGGCTACACCTTC
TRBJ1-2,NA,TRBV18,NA,CASSPPNRANYGYTF,TGTGCCAGCTCACCACCGAATCGGGCTAACTATGGCTACACCTTC